The table lists the clone carrying this TCR beta chain with a few counts. The antigen remains unidentified. These data are taken from a study of T cell repertoires in cytomegalovirus infection. General observations from the study: CMV-specific TCR beta clonotypes restricted by HLA-C were the ones dominating the ex vivo response.

V shed 3 bases, J shed 1 base, and the junction held 2 bases outside the gene matches. Looked up from germline, CDR1 is MGHRA and CDR2 is YSYEKL. The CDR3 covers 16 residues. From the reads, TCRdb called clonotypes with MiXCR, one entry per CDR3 protein. The sample gives about 360,000 distinct CDR3 sequences, around 18% of which show up once; roughly 8.7% is in the top ten. What was sequenced was PBMCs. The clonotype was recovered from a human donor in good health (CMV status not recorded). Some clones in this sample may be carry-over from other donors' samples. This rearrangement joins TRBV4-1 to TRBJ2-2; TRBD1 matches 10 bases. CDR3 in amino acids: CASSHGDRGNTGELFF. CDR3 nucleotide sequence: TGCGCCAGCAGCCACGGGGACAGGGGGAACACCGGGGAGCTGTTTTTT.